This is a list of T cell receptor beta chains from one sample in a study of CD8+ T cells in alopecia areata. The method was immunoSEQ multiplex PCR; TCRdb's version includes in-frame clones alone and lacks a portion of them. This sample has tens of thousands of clones, with about three fifths found just once. The source material was CD8+ T cells sorted from blood, sampled at week 0. These receptors were taken from a human donor with alopecia areata. CDR3s include the opening cysteine and the closing phenylalanine or tryptophan. D genes are given only for firm matches. Only part of the rows carry a size: once, few, many, or a class if the clone is expanded.

V: TRBV7-6; J: TRBJ2-7; D: TRBD2; size: few; DNA: TGTGCCAGCAGCCCACCGGGACTAGCGGGGGGTGAGCAGTACTTC; CDR3: CASSPPGLAGGEQYF
V: TRBV2; J: TRBJ2-5; D: .; size: .; DNA: TGTGCCAGCAGTGTCTTCGGGGGCTCAAGAGGGACCCAGTACTTC; CDR3: CASSVFGGSRGTQYF
V: TRBV13; J: TRBJ2-7; D: TRBD2; size: .; DNA: TGTGCCAGCAGCCCGTGGACTAGCGGGAGGGCGAGGGAGCAGTACTTC; CDR3: CASSPWTSGRAREQYF
V: TRBV7-9; J: TRBJ2-6; D: TRBD1; size: few; DNA: TGTGCCAGCAGCCCCTTCCAGTGGGACAGAATCTCTGGGGCCAACGTCCTGACTTTC; CDR3: CASSPFQWDRISGANVLTF
V: TRBV5-1; J: TRBJ2-5; D: TRBD1; size: .; DNA: TGCGCCAGCAGCATAGGGTTGGGACAGGGAGAAGAGACCCAGTACTTC; CDR3: CASSIGLGQGEETQYF
V: TRBV30; J: TRBJ1-5; D: .; size: few; DNA: TGTGCCTGGGAAGATAGCAATCAGCCCCAGCATTTT; CDR3: CAWEDSNQPQHF
V: TRBV5-1; J: TRBJ2-5; D: TRBD1; size: .; DNA: TGCGCCAGCAGCCCCGACAGGGGGGAGACCCAGTACTTC; CDR3: CASSPDRGETQYF
V: TRBV7-2; J: TRBJ2-1; D: .; size: .; DNA: TGTGCCAGCAGCTTCTCAGTCCCAAGCTCCTACAATGAGCAGTTCTTC; CDR3: CASSFSVPSSYNEQFF
V: TRBV29-1; J: TRBJ2-3; D: TRBD1; size: .; DNA: TGCAGCGTTGTATTGGGACAGTGGGACACAGATACGCAGTATTTT; CDR3: CSVVLGQWDTDTQYF
V: TRBV28; J: TRBJ2-2; D: .; size: .; DNA: TGTGCCAGCAGTTTAGGGCCTAGCGCCGGGGAGCTGTTTTTT; CDR3: CASSLGPSAGELFF
V: TRBV4-3; J: TRBJ2-7; D: .; size: once; DNA: TGCGCCAGCAGCCAAGACGGGGTCGGGACCATCCTGCTTAACGAGCAGTACTTC; CDR3: CASSQDGVGTILLNEQYF
V: TRBV6-5; J: TRBJ2-3; D: .; size: few; DNA: TGTGCCAGCAGTAATATGGAGACAGATACGCAGTATTTT; CDR3: CASSNMETDTQYF
V: TRBV2; J: TRBJ2-7; D: TRBD2; size: .; DNA: TGTGCCAGCAGTGCAGACGCGAGCGGGAGTGGGTACGAGCAGTACTTC; CDR3: CASSADASGSGYEQYF
V: TRBV7-9; J: TRBJ2-7; D: TRBD2; size: .; DNA: TGTGCCAGCAGCCCACACTCCGGGCAGGCGGGGGGCGAGCAGTACTTC; CDR3: CASSPHSGQAGGEQYF
V: TRBV9; J: TRBJ2-3; D: .; size: .; DNA: TGTGCCAGCAGCGTAGGCACAGATACGCAGTATTTT; CDR3: CASSVGTDTQYF
V: TRBV27; J: TRBJ2-1; D: TRBD2; size: .; DNA: TGTGCCAGCAGGACGGGGGGACGGTACTGGAATGAGCAGTTCTTC; CDR3: CASRTGGRYWNEQFF